Sequencing of this TCR beta chain was carried out in a study of shared clonotypes between healthy human individuals. The overall study: The plates for each donor numbered three CD4 naive, three CD4 memory, two CD8 naive and one CD8 memory.

Regarding the study as a whole: The study generally estimated greater richness for naive than memory subsets.

Comment on this clone: Its antigen is still unknown.

The table came from immunoSEQ multiplex PCR; TCRdb's copy has only in-frame clones and leaves some out. The repertoire holds some 740,000 clones, approximately 92% seen once, with more than 20% in the top ten. Naive CD8 cells comprised CD45RO-negative, CCR7-positively selected cells, excluding terminally differentiated effector memory CD45RA+ cells. Everyone who donated was a Caucasian adult who lived in Nashville, Tennessee. CDR1 is MNHEY, CDR2 SVGAGI, per germline. Trimming stripped 4 bases from V and 2 bases from J, with 15 bases between. The CDR3 is made up of 15 amino acids. The specimen was naive CD8+ T cells sorted from blood. The receptor was derived from a man aged 30 to 39 in good health. The rearrangement uses TRBV6-5 and TRBJ2-7; TRBD2 is a possible D gene (5 bases). The CDR3 protein is CASSLTGIVPYEQYF. CDR3 DNA sequence: TGTGCCAGCAGTTTAACCGGGATAGTCCCCTACGAGCAGTACTTC.